This TCR beta chain was recorded in a study of cytomegalovirus exposure and HLA in healthy donors. Findings and limits, study-wide: In a later analysis, V- and J-gene trimming of beta chains associated with a DCLRE1C missense variant, replicated independently. In a later analysis, most CMV-associated TCR beta chains appeared HLA-restricted. Altogether, 150 to 200 TCR beta chains were recorded as cytomegalovirus-associated.

The CDR3 is made up of 14 amino acids. CDR1 and CDR2 (germline): MDHEN, SYDVKM. V was cut by 5 bases and J by 4 bases, with 14 bases left in between. Healthy bone marrow donors supplied every sample. In the case of this clone: Antigen specificity is unknown.

The PCR was carried out with 60 Vbeta primers and 13 Jbeta primers. Sequenced by immunoSEQ multiplex PCR; TCRdb stores in-frame clones only, minus some. The table records around 140,000 clones, roughly 80% of them present only once. The clonotype originates from a female donor in good health and CMV-seronegative. The chain is built from TRBV28 and TRBJ1-1, with D possibly being TRBD1 (5 bases). The sample comprised PBMCs. The CDR3 here is CASSPLPRGTEAFF. CDR3 in DNA: TGTGCCAGCAGTCCCCTCCCTAGGGGCACTGAAGCTTTCTTT.